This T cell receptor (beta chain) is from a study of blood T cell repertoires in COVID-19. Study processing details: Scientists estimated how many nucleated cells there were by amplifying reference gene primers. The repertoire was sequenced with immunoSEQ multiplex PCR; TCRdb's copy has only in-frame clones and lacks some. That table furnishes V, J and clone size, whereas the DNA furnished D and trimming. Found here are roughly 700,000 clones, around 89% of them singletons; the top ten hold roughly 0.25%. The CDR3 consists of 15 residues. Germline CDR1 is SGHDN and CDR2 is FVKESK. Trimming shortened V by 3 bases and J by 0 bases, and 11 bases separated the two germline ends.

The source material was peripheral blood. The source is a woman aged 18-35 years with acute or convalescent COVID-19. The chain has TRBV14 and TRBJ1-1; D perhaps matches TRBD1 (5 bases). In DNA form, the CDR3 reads TGTGCCAGCAGCCACGGGGGGGTACTGAACACTGAAGCTTTCTTT. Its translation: CASSHGGVLNTEAFF.